Included here is one TCR beta chain sequence, with context. This clone was picked up a small number of times. There is no known antigen for this receptor. No clone much larger than this one lies a single base away; base qualities are absent. This specimen comes from a study of beta chain features in type 1 diabetes (dated by TCRdb to 2017 to 2018). Regarding the complete study: Mean age, gender distribution, total cell number and subset yield were not different between patients and healthy donors. A total of roughly 110 million sorted cells were examined across all samples, and the number of cells per subset was strongly correlated with RNA yield. In the study, recently diagnosed type 1 diabetes patients and matched healthy donors were compared on the TCRB repertoires of their sorted circulating CD4+ T cell subsets. Naive and central memory subsets were obtained from all 30 or so donors, but regulatory and stem cell-like memory subsets were isolated from only 8 patients and roughly 8 healthy donors.

All of the isolated RNA was reverse transcribed with the High Capacity cDNA Reverse Transcription Kit, so expressed TCRB transcripts were sequenced. Deep immunoSEQ sequencing was applied to naive, central memory and regulatory T cell samples, giving an average of about 3.57 million total reads per sample. After sorted cells were lysed in RLT buffer, RNA was extracted with DNase-treated RNeasy Micro or Mini kits, with the choice depending on cell number. Each cell subset was processed on its own to prevent cross-contamination, while patient and healthy donor samples were processed together. TCRB sequences were amplified from cDNA with the immunoSEQ multiplex PCR, producing 87-bp fragments spanning the CDR3 region. Sequencing of the amplicons was done on the Illumina HiSeq platform. Per the authors' processing: PCR bias was corrected computationally using synthetic template baselines, and reads within Hamming distance 2 were collapsed, with unmergeable singletons discarded. Reads were aligned to IMGT to assign V, D and J genes, CDR3 length, and insertions or deletions at six rearrangement sites. Within each subset, clonotype counts were normalized to sorted cell number, after which true diversity and Gini coefficients were computed with the tcR R package. The overlap coefficient, calculated on TCRB nucleotide sequences, was used to measure repertoire sharing. As a proxy for the pre-selection repertoire, out-of-frame TCRB sequences from naive cells were analyzed. The table comes from immuneACCESS by way of TCRdb, which keeps in-frame sequences with V and J called. Part of the clones is missing from these tables; in studies checked, under half for an unresolved V gene and the rest for unknown reasons. The D gene and trimming were derived from the DNA, and the V and J assignments and clone size from that table. The sample yields about 340,000 clones; roughly 14% were counted once. The leading ten clones occupy about 0.016% of the sample.

From each donor, a single peripheral blood sample of about 110 mL on average was drawn into heparinised tubes. Naive, central memory, regulatory and stem cell-like memory CD4+ T cells were sorted on a BD FACSAria II using a panel including CD45RO, CCR7, CD25, CD127, CD95 and CD27. All sorted populations exceeded 95% purity. Right away, PBMCs were isolated by Lymphoprep density gradient centrifugation and were stained directly, with no culture step. So that batch effects would be minimized, each experiment stained and sorted samples in pairs, pairing one healthy donor with one patient. Deletion took 4 bases off V and 4 bases off J, with a span of 11 bases between the germline ends. The germline V gene supplies CDR1 SQVTM and CDR2 ANQGSEA. The CDR3 covers 13 residues, taking in both the cysteine and the phenylalanine. The retained sequence is limited to the CDR3, 39 bases, with the frame set at the first base.

Study-wide conclusions, independent of this receptor: In all four CD4+ subsets, TCRB CDR3 length was moderately but significantly shorter in type 1 diabetes patients. At VDJ recombination sites, patients with type 1 diabetes made fewer insertions and deleted more nucleotides, a pattern implying thymic rearrangement abnormalities. The naive, central memory and regulatory TCRB repertoires appeared to resemble one another more closely among patients than among healthy donors. Sequencing cDNA rather than genomic DNA could over-represent highly expressing activated cells, although activation and CD3 levels did not differ between groups. Shorter templates might be favored by PCR, yet because patient and control samples were amplified and corrected together, any such skew would affect both groups equally. HLA sub-analyses involved small numbers of individuals, so any influence of HLA type on TCRB rearrangement remained unresolved.

Specimen: naive CD4+ T cells from blood. This specimen's cell subset or site label, interpreted: true naive CD4+ T cells. The rearranged chain carries TRBV29-1 and TRBJ1-5; TRBD1 is a weak D gene call, 6 bases matching. This sequence originates from a young woman with type 1 diabetes. The CDR3 loop reads CSVGGTKNQPQHF. DNA sequence: TGCAGCGTTGGTGGGACAAAAAATCAGCCCCAGCATTTT.